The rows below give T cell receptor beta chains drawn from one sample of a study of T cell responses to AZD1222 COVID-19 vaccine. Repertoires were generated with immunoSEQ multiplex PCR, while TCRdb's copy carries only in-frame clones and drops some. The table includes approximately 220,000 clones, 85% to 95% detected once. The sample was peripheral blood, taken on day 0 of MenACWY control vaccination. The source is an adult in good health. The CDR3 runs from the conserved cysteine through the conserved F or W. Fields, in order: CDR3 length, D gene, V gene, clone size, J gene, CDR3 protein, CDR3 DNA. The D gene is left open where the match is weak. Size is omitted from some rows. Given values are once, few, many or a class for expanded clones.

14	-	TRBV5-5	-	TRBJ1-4	CASSSGRKNEKLFF	TGTGCCAGCAGCTCGGGCAGAAAAAATGAAAAACTGTTTTTT
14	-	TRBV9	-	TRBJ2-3	CASSVALSTDTQYF	TGTGCCAGCAGCGTAGCATTGAGCACAGATACGCAGTATTTT
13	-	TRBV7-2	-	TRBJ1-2	CASSHSTNYGYTF	TGTGCCAGCAGCCATAGCACTAACTATGGCTACACCTTC
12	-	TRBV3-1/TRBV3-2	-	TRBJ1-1	CASSRRPAEAFF	TGTGCCAGCAGCCGAAGACCGGCGGAAGCTTTCTTT
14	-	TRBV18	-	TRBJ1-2	CASSPQGPGVGYTF	TGTGCCAGCTCACCACAGGGACCGGGGGTAGGCTACACCTTC
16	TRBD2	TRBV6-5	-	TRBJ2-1	CASSSWGLADHNEQFF	TGTGCCAGCAGTTCTTGGGGACTAGCGGACCACAATGAGCAGTTCTTC
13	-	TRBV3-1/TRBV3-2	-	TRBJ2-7	CASSQTSSYEQYF	TGTGCCAGCAGCCAAACAAGCTCCTACGAGCAGTACTTC
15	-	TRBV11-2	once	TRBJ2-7	CASSLDHGSSYEQYF	TGTGCCAGCAGCTTAGATCACGGGAGCTCCTACGAGCAGTACTTC
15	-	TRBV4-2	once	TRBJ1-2	CASSPRDGSNYGYTF	TGTGCCAGCAGCCCTCGGGACGGATCTAACTATGGCTACACCTTC
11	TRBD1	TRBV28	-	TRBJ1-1	CAIDGTGTAFF	TGTGCCATCGACGGGACAGGTACAGCTTTCTTT
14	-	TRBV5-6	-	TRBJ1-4	CASSTVQTNEKLFF	TGTGCCAGCAGCACAGTGCAGACTAATGAAAAACTGTTTTTT
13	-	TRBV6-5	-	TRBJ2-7	CASIAPGSYEQYF	TGTGCCAGCATCGCCCCGGGGTCCTACGAGCAGTACTTC
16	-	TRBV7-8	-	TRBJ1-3	CASSPGRIYSGNTIYF	TGTGCCAGCAGCCCGGGACGGATCTACTCTGGAAACACCATATATTTT
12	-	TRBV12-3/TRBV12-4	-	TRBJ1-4	CASGESRGKLFF	TGTGCCAGCGGGGAGTCTAGGGGAAAACTGTTTTTT
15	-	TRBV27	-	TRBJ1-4	CASSLGGATNEKLFF	TGTGCCAGCAGTTTAGGAGGGGCAACTAATGAAAAACTGTTTTTT
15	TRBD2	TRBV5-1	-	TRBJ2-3	CASSLVGLAVDTQYF	TGCGCCAGCAGCTTGGTGGGACTAGCGGTAGATACGCAGTATTTT
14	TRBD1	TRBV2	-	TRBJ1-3	CASRDRGSGNTIYF	TGTGCCAGCAGGGACAGGGGCTCTGGAAACACCATATATTTT
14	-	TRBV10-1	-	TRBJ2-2	CASSELENTGELFF	TGCGCCAGCAGTGAGTTGGAGAACACCGGGGAGCTGTTTTTT
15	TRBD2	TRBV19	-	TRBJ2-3	CASSMGGRGADTQYF	TGTGCCAGTAGTATGGGGGGGAGAGGGGCAGATACGCAGTATTTT
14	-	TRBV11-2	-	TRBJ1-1	CASSLVADGTEAFF	TGTGCCAGCAGCTTGGTGGCTGACGGGACTGAAGCTTTCTTT
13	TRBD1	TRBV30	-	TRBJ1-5	CAWTQQGGQPQHF	TGTGCCTGGACCCAACAGGGGGGCCAGCCCCAGCATTTT
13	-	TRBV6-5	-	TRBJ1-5	CASSYRGNQPQHF	TGTGCCAGCAGTTACAGGGGGAACCAGCCCCAGCATTTT
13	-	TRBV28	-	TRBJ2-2	CASSLGVPGELFF	TGTGCCAGCAGTTTAGGGGTTCCCGGGGAGCTGTTTTTT
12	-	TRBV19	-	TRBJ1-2	CASSIGTNGYTF	TGTGCCAGTAGTATCGGCACAAATGGCTACACCTTC
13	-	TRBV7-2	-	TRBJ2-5	CASSFTGLETQYF	TGTGCCAGCAGCTTCACAGGGTTAGAGACCCAGTACTTC
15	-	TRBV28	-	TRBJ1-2	CASRKSGASSYGYTF	TGTGCCAGCAGAAAGTCAGGGGCCTCCTCATATGGCTACACCTTC
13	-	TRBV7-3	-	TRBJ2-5	CASSSTLGETQYF	TGTGCCAGCAGCTCGACCCTCGGGGAGACCCAGTACTTC
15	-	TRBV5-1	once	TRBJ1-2	CASSPGHEGPYGYTF	TGCGCCAGCAGCCCTGGACACGAAGGCCCCTATGGCTACACCTTC
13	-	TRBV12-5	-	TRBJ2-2	CASGSGLSGELFF	TGTGCTAGTGGTTCAGGACTGTCCGGGGAGCTGTTTTTT
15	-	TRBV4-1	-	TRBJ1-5	CASSQVTRGNQPQHF	TGCGCCAGCAGCCAGGTTACCAGGGGCAATCAGCCCCAGCATTTT
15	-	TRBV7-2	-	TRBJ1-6	CASSLGARTNSPLHF	TGTGCCAGCAGCTTGGGGGCGCGGACGAATTCACCCCTCCACTTT
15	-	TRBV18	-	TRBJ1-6	CASSPSGSYNSPLHF	TGTGCCAGCTCACCCAGCGGCTCCTATAATTCACCCCTCCACTTT
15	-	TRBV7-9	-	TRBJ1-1	CASNFALEGGTEAFF	TGTGCCAGCAATTTCGCCTTAGAAGGGGGTACTGAAGCTTTCTTT